This TCR beta chain was sequenced for a study of post-analysis software for immune sequencing data. Study-wide results and limits: The five TRBV segments detected at higher frequency in patients than in controls included TRBV5-6, TRBV5-1 and TRBV20-1.

The germline V gene has CDR1 MGHDK and CDR2 SYGVNS. The CDR3 contains 14 residues. V lost 6 bases and J 3 bases, leaving 15 bases between the germline ends. For this clonotype: Its antigen is as yet unknown.

The TCR beta cDNA libraries carried unique molecular identifiers. TCRdb recomputed calls from the PCR reads with MiXCR, one row per CDR3 protein. Among 600,000 to 750,000 distinct CDR3 sequences listed, 55% to 60% were seen once. Sequences were obtained from blood. The gene calls are TRBV25-1 and TRBJ2-7; TRBD1 is a possible D gene (6 bases). The sequence came from a girl aged 2 to 10 with multiple sclerosis. The CDR3 DNA reads as TGTGCCAGCAGCCAAAGGCAGGGGAACTACGAGCAGTACTTC. It codes for CASSQRQGNYEQYF.